Below, one T cell receptor beta chain is given with its context. Sequencing was performed with immunoSEQ multiplex PCR; in TCRdb, only in-frame clones are kept and a portion is missing. The sample holds a few hundred thousand clones; 84% are singletons and the top ten take less than 2%. This specimen comes from a study of blood T cell repertoires in COVID-19. The CDR3 runs to 14 residues. Deletions cut 4 bases from V and 0 bases from J, with 8 bases between. The germline gives CDR1 SGHRS, CDR2 YFSETQ. This sequence joins TRBV5-1 and TRBJ1-3; D is perhaps TRBD1 (5 bases). Sequenced input: peripheral blood. The clonotype originates from a woman aged 40-49 years who had recovered from COVID-19. CDR3: CASSRDSSGNTIYF. CDR3 coding DNA: TGCGCCAGCAGCCGCGACAGCTCTGGAAACACCATATATTTT.